Listed below are T cell receptor beta chains from one sample, sequenced in a study of T cell responses to AZD1222 COVID-19 vaccine. This table comes from immunoSEQ multiplex PCR, and its TCRdb copy is limited to in-frame clones, with some not included. The sample carries about 87,000 clones, 90% recorded once. Sequencing used peripheral blood, obtained on day 0 of AZD1222 vaccination. These receptors all come from an adult in good health. CDR3s include the opening cysteine and the closing phenylalanine or tryptophan. The order of the fields is V gene, J gene, clone size, D gene, CDR3 protein, CDR3 DNA. D genes are given only for firm matches. A row's size may be missing; if present it is once, few, many or a size class.

V: TRBV7-2; J: TRBJ1-2; size: -; D: -; CDR3: CASSLEGFYGYTF; DNA: TGTGCCAGCAGCTTAGAAGGGTTCTATGGCTACACCTTC
V: TRBV30; J: TRBJ2-7; size: -; D: TRBD2; CDR3: CAWSRGGPYEQYF; DNA: TGTGCCTGGAGTCGGGGGGGACCCTACGAGCAGTACTTC
V: TRBV18; J: TRBJ1-1; size: -; D: -; CDR3: CASSPVARADEAFF; DNA: TGTGCCAGCTCACCGGTCGCCAGGGCGGATGAAGCTTTCTTT
V: TRBV11-2; J: TRBJ1-2; size: -; D: -; CDR3: CASSLLGQPKGANYGYTF; DNA: TGTGCCAGCAGCTTACTAGGGCAGCCGAAAGGAGCTAACTATGGCTACACCTTC
V: TRBV6-4; J: TRBJ2-1; size: -; D: -; CDR3: CASAPGRYNEQFF; DNA: TGTGCCAGCGCTCCGGGACGCTACAATGAGCAGTTCTTC
V: TRBV24-1; J: TRBJ2-2; size: -; D: -; CDR3: CATSDFGDAGELFF; DNA: TGTGCCACCAGTGATTTTGGGGACGCCGGGGAGCTGTTTTTT
V: TRBV13; J: TRBJ2-4; size: -; D: -; CDR3: CASSSPLLAKNIQYF; DNA: TGTGCCAGCAGCTCCCCCTTACTAGCCAAAAACATTCAGTACTTC
V: TRBV6-6; J: TRBJ1-1; size: once; D: TRBD1; CDR3: CASSATDRLNTEAFF; DNA: TGTGCCAGCAGTGCGACGGACAGGCTGAACACTGAAGCTTTCTTT
V: TRBV4-3; J: TRBJ2-1; size: -; D: -; CDR3: CASSQDYGVLGNEQFF; DNA: TGCGCCAGCAGCCAAGATTACGGGGTTTTAGGCAATGAGCAGTTCTTC
V: TRBV29-1; J: TRBJ1-5; size: -; D: -; CDR3: CSVGDGLGPQHF; DNA: TGCAGCGTTGGAGACGGACTTGGGCCCCAGCATTTT
V: TRBV6-2/TRBV6-3; J: TRBJ1-2; size: -; D: TRBD1; CDR3: CASSYGDRAPRGGYTF; DNA: TGTGCCAGCAGTTACGGGGACAGGGCTCCAAGGGGCGGCTACACCTTC
V: TRBV29-1; J: TRBJ1-3; size: -; D: -; CDR3: CSAGGDPDTIYF; DNA: TGCAGCGCGGGGGGGGATCCGGACACCATATATTTT
V: TRBV6-4; J: TRBJ1-4; size: -; D: -; CDR3: CASSATVHEKLFF; DNA: TGTGCCAGCAGTGCTACGGTCCATGAAAAACTGTTTTTT
V: TRBV9; J: TRBJ1-2; size: -; D: TRBD1; CDR3: CASSVDSTGIANYGYTF; DNA: TGTGCCAGCAGCGTAGATTCGACAGGGATAGCTAACTATGGCTACACCTTC
V: TRBV12-3/TRBV12-4; J: TRBJ1-1; size: -; D: -; CDR3: CASSFGGYTEAFF; DNA: TGTGCCAGCAGTTTCGGAGGGTACACTGAAGCTTTCTTT
V: TRBV6-5; J: TRBJ2-3; size: -; D: -; CDR3: CASNRGTDTQYF; DNA: TGTGCCAGCAACAGAGGCACAGATACGCAGTATTTT
V: TRBV5-1; J: TRBJ2-5; size: -; D: TRBD2; CDR3: CASSFGSSGGGETQYF; DNA: TGCGCCAGCAGCTTCGGGTCTAGCGGGGGAGGGGAGACCCAGTACTTC
V: TRBV3-1/TRBV3-2; J: TRBJ1-3; size: few; D: -; CDR3: CASSRGGNTIYF; DNA: TGTGCCAGCAGTCGAGGTGGGAACACCATATATTTT
V: TRBV29-1; J: TRBJ2-7; size: -; D: TRBD1; CDR3: CSVGNRGPYEQYF; DNA: TGCAGCGTTGGAAACAGGGGACCCTACGAGCAGTACTTC
V: TRBV7-2; J: TRBJ1-2; size: -; D: TRBD1; CDR3: CASNNRGPNYGYTF; DNA: TGTGCCAGCAATAACAGGGGGCCTAACTATGGCTACACCTTC
V: TRBV9; J: TRBJ1-2; size: -; D: TRBD1; CDR3: CASSVGGGQGAYGYTF; DNA: TGTGCCAGCAGCGTAGGAGGGGGGCAGGGGGCGTATGGCTACACCTTC
V: TRBV20-1; J: TRBJ1-2; size: -; D: -; CDR3: CSASGAGNYGYTF; DNA: TGCAGTGCTAGTGGGGCGGGGAACTATGGCTACACCTTC
V: TRBV7-6; J: TRBJ2-7; size: -; D: -; CDR3: CASSLGYGGEDEQYF; DNA: TGTGCCAGCAGCTTAGGGTATGGGGGCGAAGACGAGCAGTACTTC